This T cell receptor beta chain was identified in a study of cytomegalovirus exposure and HLA in healthy donors. Study observations and caveats: Rarity held for most TCR sequences, but there were some public TCRs that occurred in many donors. Associated with cytomegalovirus, according to the listing, were 150 to 200 TCR beta chains.

With respect to this clone: Its antigen is as yet unknown.

Researchers ran the PCR with 60 Vbeta and 13 Jbeta primers. Only in-frame clones appear in the TCRdb table, and some are missing; sequencing was by immunoSEQ multiplex PCR. The table lists 150,000 to 200,000 clones, 77% of them singletons. Looked up from germline, CDR1 is MGHRA and CDR2 is YSYEKL. The CDR3 has 11 residues. Trimming left V 0 bases short and J 10 bases short, with 4 bases between. The rearrangement links TRBV4-1 to TRBJ2-1; unclear D gene. The sample comprised PBMCs. The clonotype originates from a middle-aged woman in good health and CMV-seropositive. This CDR3 reads CASSQDGEQFF. The CDR3 nucleotides are TGCGCCAGCAGCCAAGATGGCGAGCAGTTCTTC.